The rows below give T cell receptor beta chains drawn from one sample of a study of cytomegalovirus exposure and HLA in healthy donors. Only in-frame clones appear in the TCRdb table, and some are missing; sequencing was by immunoSEQ multiplex PCR. The sample includes some 180,000 clones, 65% to 90% of them seen just once. The sample taken for sequencing was PBMCs. The source is a girl aged 2-9 years in good health and CMV-seropositive. CDR3s include the opening cysteine and the closing phenylalanine or tryptophan. The D gene is left open where the match is weak. Size is omitted from some rows. Given values are once, few, many or a class for expanded clones.

TRBJ2-1 TRBV28 once TRBD1 CASSPDRGIGEQFF TGTGCCAGCTCCCCGGACAGGGGGATAGGTGAGCAGTTCTTC
TRBJ2-3 TRBV7-8 NA TRBD2 CASSLAPLAGADTQYF TGTGCCAGCAGCTTAGCGCCACTAGCGGGAGCAGATACGCAGTATTTT
TRBJ2-1 TRBV19 once NA CASSMPLPSEQFF TGTGCCAGTAGTATGCCCCTACCTAGTGAGCAGTTCTTC
TRBJ2-5 TRBV5-1 NA TRBD1 CASSFRPQDRQETQYF TGCGCCAGCAGCTTCCGACCTCAGGACAGGCAAGAGACCCAGTACTTC
TRBJ2-3 TRBV27 NA NA CASGLDSSTDTQYF TGTGCCAGCGGATTAGACAGTAGCACAGATACGCAGTATTTT
TRBJ2-2 TRBV11-2 NA TRBD2 CASSLDLLAGSQNTGELFF TGTGCCAGCAGCTTAGATCTCTTAGCGGGCTCTCAAAACACCGGGGAGCTGTTTTTT
TRBJ2-2 TRBV5-1 NA NA CASSLQGANTGELFF TGCGCCAGCAGCCTGCAGGGCGCGAACACCGGGGAGCTGTTTTTT
TRBJ2-7 TRBV5-1 NA TRBD1 CASSLEGQSYEQYF TGCGCCAGCAGCTTGGAGGGACAGAGCTACGAGCAGTACTTC
TRBJ1-1 TRBV5-1 NA TRBD1 CASSRDRGRTEAFF TGCGCCAGCAGCAGGGACAGGGGGCGGACTGAAGCTTTCTTT
TRBJ2-7 TRBV5-6 NA NA CASSLYGRGSPYEQYF TGTGCCAGCAGCTTGTATGGCAGGGGTTCCCCCTACGAGCAGTACTTC
TRBJ2-1 TRBV14 NA TRBD2 CASSPTGGTDGTNEQFF TGTGCCAGCAGCCCTACCGGGGGGACGGATGGGACCAATGAGCAGTTCTTC
TRBJ2-2 TRBV4-1 once TRBD2 CASSQETGGGGLLFDTGELFF TGCGCCAGCAGCCAAGAAACCGGGGGGGGTGGACTCCTTTTTGACACCGGGGAGCTGTTTTTT
TRBJ2-5 TRBV27 NA TRBD1 CASSSGPGTGLKTQYF TGTGCCAGCAGTTCCGGTCCCGGGACAGGGTTGAAGACCCAGTACTTC
TRBJ1-2 TRBV5-6 few TRBD1 CASSWGTGGGYTF TGTGCCAGCAGCTGGGGGACAGGGGGTGGCTACACCTTC
TRBJ2-1 TRBV6-4 NA NA CASSSPGSTVGYNEQFF TGTGCCAGCAGTTCACCCGGGTCTACTGTTGGGTACAATGAGCAGTTCTTC